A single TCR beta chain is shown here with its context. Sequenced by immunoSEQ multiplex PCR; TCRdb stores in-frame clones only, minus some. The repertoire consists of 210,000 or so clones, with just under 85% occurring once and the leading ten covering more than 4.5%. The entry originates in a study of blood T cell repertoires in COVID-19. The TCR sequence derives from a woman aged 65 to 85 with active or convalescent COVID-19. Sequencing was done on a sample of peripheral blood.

The CDR3: CASSRVWTDNEQFF. The CDR3 nucleotides are TGTGCCAGCAGTCGGGTTTGGACAGACAATGAGCAGTTCTTC. This chain connects TRBV3-1 (or the pseudogene TRBV3-2) to TRBJ2-1, with D tentatively TRBD1 (6 bases). Per germline, CDR1 LGHDT and CDR2 YNNKEL (reference sequence). Trimming pared 6 bases from V and 5 bases from J, leaving 14 bases between. This CDR3 is built from 14 residues.